The rows below give T cell receptor beta chains drawn from one sample of a study of blood T cell repertoires in COVID-19. Sequenced by immunoSEQ multiplex PCR; TCRdb stores in-frame clones only, minus some. The table lists 200,000 to 250,000 clones, approximately 78% of them singletons. Sequenced: peripheral blood. The receptors shown here come from a woman of 80 years or more with acute or convalescent COVID-19. CDR3s include the opening cysteine and the closing phenylalanine or tryptophan.

V gene	J gene	CDR3 protein
TRBV18	TRBJ2-3	CASSLTQGADTQYF
TRBV20-1	TRBJ2-1	CSARLLNEQFF
TRBV24-1	TRBJ2-1	CATSDSGAGGLIDEQFF
TRBV30	TRBJ2-3	CAADQGSTDTQYF
TRBV19	TRBJ2-3	CASSTPRLAGGPRGTDTQYF
TRBV6-5	TRBJ2-1	CASRLAGGRDEQFF
TRBV6-2/TRBV6-3	TRBJ2-5	CASSYSIHRQETQYF
TRBV12-3/TRBV12-4	TRBJ2-5	CASSLGTKETQYF
TRBV7-8	TRBJ1-2	CASSLGQGIGYTF
TRBV7-2	TRBJ1-1	CATHRGPENTEAFF
TRBV19	TRBJ1-1	CASSMTGGGNTEAFF
TRBV6-6	TRBJ1-1	CASIEWGLNTEAFF
TRBV18	TRBJ2-7	CASSLPGLAAGKEQYF
TRBV11-2	TRBJ1-4	CASSLLGGGATTNEKLFF
TRBV30	TRBJ1-6	CAWSAGDAGNSPLHF
TRBV5-1	TRBJ1-6	CASSYSQGSNSPLHF
TRBV3-1/TRBV3-2	TRBJ1-1	CASSQIRSGGHTEAFF
TRBV27	TRBJ2-1	CASTNLPREQFF
TRBV9	TRBJ2-2	CASSVAGVVTGELFF
TRBV18	TRBJ1-1	CASSPPARVNTEAFF
TRBV15	TRBJ1-2	CATSRDKTGLRYTF
TRBV5-4	TRBJ2-6	CASSLGYRDRGANVLTF
TRBV6-1	TRBJ1-2	CASSERTGGTGYRGGYTF
TRBV15	TRBJ1-2	CATSRGGLGYTF
TRBV4-1	TRBJ2-7	CASSQDSLTSGIPYEQYF
TRBV19	TRBJ1-1	CASSSTDEMNTEAFF
TRBV3-1/TRBV3-2	TRBJ1-6	CASSSAPGTGDSPLHF
TRBV24-1	TRBJ1-2	CATSDFRQVLPYGYTF
TRBV27	TRBJ2-7	CASSPLGDWAYEQYF
TRBV29-1	TRBJ2-7	CSVTGVSYEQYF
TRBV19	TRBJ1-2	CASSMRQGANYGYTF
TRBV18	TRBJ1-4	CASSSTGEANEKLFF
TRBV29-1	TRBJ1-2	CSVGRDRGVNNGYTF
TRBV19	TRBJ1-1	CASRITGYTEAFF
TRBV19	TRBJ2-2	CASSIRVGASGTGELFF
TRBV5-5	TRBJ1-6	CASSPPLSSYNSPLHF
TRBV5-1	TRBJ2-1	CASSLAGGPLKNEQFF
TRBV7-2	TRBJ2-5	CASSPGPGRSQETQYF
TRBV4-3	TRBJ2-1	CASSPYPSGGGYNEQFF
TRBV16	TRBJ2-1	CASSLGQLYNEQFF
TRBV28	TRBJ1-5	CASSGQVNQPQHF
TRBV7-2	TRBJ2-1	CASSLAQGTHGEQFF
TRBV16	TRBJ2-1	CASSQFRLDEQFF
TRBV24-1	TRBJ2-2	CATSDARQANTGELFF
TRBV11-2	TRBJ1-2	CASSLVGQGESGYTF
TRBV15	TRBJ1-2	CATSRDSTGPGYGYTF